This TCR beta chain was recorded in a study of control samples from healthy donors and cancer patients. This clone was counted between two and nine times. Only in-frame clones appear in the TCRdb table, and some are missing; sequencing was by immunoSEQ multiplex PCR. The table includes about 160,000 clones, about 90% detected once. This TCR was sampled from a man aged 30 to 45 in good health. The sequenced sample was blood.

CDR3 residues: CATSRDGGTTEAFF. The CDR3 nucleotides are TGTGCCACCAGCAGAGATGGGGGGACCACTGAAGCTTTCTTT. The gene calls are TRBV15 and TRBJ1-1; a weak D match, TRBD1 (5 bases). This CDR3 is 14 amino acids long. Trimming pared 0 bases from V and 4 bases from J, leaving 9 bases between. CDR1 is LNHNV, CDR2 YYDKDF, per germline (reference sequence).